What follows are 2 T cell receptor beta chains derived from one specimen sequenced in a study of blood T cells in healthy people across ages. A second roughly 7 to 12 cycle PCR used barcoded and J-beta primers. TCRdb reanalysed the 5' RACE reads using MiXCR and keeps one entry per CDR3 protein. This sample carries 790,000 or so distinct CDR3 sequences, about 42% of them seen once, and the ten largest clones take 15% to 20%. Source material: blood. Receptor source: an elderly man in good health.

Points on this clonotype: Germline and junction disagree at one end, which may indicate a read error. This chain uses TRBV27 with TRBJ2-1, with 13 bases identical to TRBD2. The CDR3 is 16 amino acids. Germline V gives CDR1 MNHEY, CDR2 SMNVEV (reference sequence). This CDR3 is CAGSILAGGPGFEQFF. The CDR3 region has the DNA TGTGCCGGCAGTATACTAGCGGGAGGGCCAGGTTTTGAGCAGTTCTTC.

The CDR3 nucleotides read TGTGCCAGCAGAACGGGAGGGGCCCAGCCCCAGCATTTT. Amino acid sequence: CASRTGGAQPQHF. The chain combines TRBV28 with TRBJ1-5; D might be TRBD1 (5 bases). Germline V gene lookup returns CDR1 MDHEN and CDR2 SYDVKM. Between the trimmed V and J ends, which lost 6 bases and 7 bases, there was a span of 13 bases. CDR3 length equals 13 residues.